The T cell receptor (beta chain) under discussion was sequenced for a study of T cells in Graves' hyperthyroidism and ophthalmopathy (dated by TCRdb to the late 2010s). With respect to the entire study: Peripheral blood was collected at initial diagnosis, before any treatment. To identify distinguishing TCR V-J signatures, a discovery cohort of about 100 patients was used, comprising some 45 with Graves' ophthalmopathy and 57 with stable Graves' hyperthyroidism. An independent validation cohort of under 20 hyperthyroidism patients and about 15 patients who later progressed to ophthalmopathy tested prospective prediction of ophthalmopathy. The 100 or so discovery patients were divided at random into training and test sets in a 7:3 ratio. In six Graves' hyperthyroidism patients, the study also compared T-cell repertoires from thyroid tissue with T-cell repertoires from blood. Once sampling was done, hyperthyroidism patients were given methimazole at a starting dose of 30 mg daily, whereas ophthalmopathy patients were given high-dose intravenous methylprednisolone. TCR Vbeta CDR3 sequencing of 135 peripheral blood samples (roughly 43 ophthalmopathy, about 80 hyperthyroidism and roughly 17 progressor patients) is reported in the paper.

The TCR beta CDR3 regions were amplified from RNA transcripts. For the first round of RT-PCR on the TCR CDR3, the HTBI primer set was used together with the Qiagen OneStep RT-PCR kit. Libraries were constructed in a second round of multiplex PCR, after which size selection and purification were carried out. Sequencing of the libraries was done on an Illumina HiSeq2000 using paired-end 100 bp reads. The authors processed their data as follows. SOAPnuke was used to process the raw data, removing reads that contained adapters or uncalled bases, had a mean Phred below 15, or lacked an exact match to the constant primer or identifier. High-quality paired reads were merged with COPE v1.2.5, and unique nucleotide sequences were defined as clonotypes. MiTCR v1.1 was used to align clonotypes to the IMGT TRBV, TRBD and TRBJ reference segments. Analysis was restricted to V-J combinations with a frequency above 0.0001, which covered roughly 99% of repertoires. A TCS score was defined as the ratio between F50 (clonal expansion) and ExV (chaos), using BLOSUM62-based TCRdist between CDR3 peptides within each V-J. Welch's t-statistics and random forest reduced roughly 540 V-J features to under 15, which were used in a naive Bayes classifier (R e1071). TCRdb trimmed public reads at Q25 via fastp, called clones via MiXCR and kept in-frame beta chains. When rows share a CDR3 protein, they turn into one entry using the most common DNA and genes. The V and J calls reflect TCRdb's pipeline rather than the authors' work. The sample records 340,000 or so distinct CDR3 sequences, 21% of which are singletons. Over 40% of the sample lies in the top ten.

The full study reports these points: Blood samples also contained most of the expanded thyroid clonotypes (frequency above 0.001), which suggests that blood repertoires may reflect thyroid immune responses. In cross-validation, a model built on a 13 V-J signature told ophthalmopathy apart from stable hyperthyroidism with approximately 90% sensitivity and around 81% specificity, and in testing the same model reached 80%/75%. During validation, the model predicted progression to ophthalmopathy a median of roughly 7.1 months ahead of onset, with approximately 71% sensitivity and 72.22% specificity. Sample size was not statistically predetermined, and blinding of investigators to group allocation was not performed.

From its cysteine to its phenylalanine, the CDR3 spans 17 amino acids. Just the 51-base CDR3 DNA is kept, in frame starting at base 1. The CDR1 and CDR2 encoded by the germline V gene (reference sequence) are PRHDT and FYEKMQ. From V the trimming removes 6 bases and from J it removes 3 bases, while the gene matches leave 9 bases of the junction unaccounted for. This clonotype showed up many times. No cognate antigen has been identified for it. There are no base qualities to consult, and no much larger clone falls within one base. Graves' hyperthyroidism was defined as stable when no progression to ophthalmopathy occurred over 18 months of follow-up. Hyperthyroidism patients were aged 18 to 65 years and newly diagnosed, with disease duration of less than 2 months. Any patient with an uncontrolled infection, another autoimmune disease, pregnancy or lactation was excluded. Diagnoses were established on the basis of clinical symptoms, serum thyroxine and TRAb, thyroid ultrasound, and orbital computed tomography. PBMCs were separated from roughly 10 ml of fresh peripheral blood using Ficoll-Paque density gradient centrifugation. Total RNA was extracted using Trizol reagent, and RNA quality was assessed on an Agilent 2100 Bioanalyzer.

This receptor was obtained from a woman aged 45-60 years with Graves' hyperthyroidism. The receptor chain draws on TRBV13 and TRBJ2-1; 12 middle bases align to TRBD2. The material sequenced was blood. The bases are TGTGCCAGCAGTTCTAGGACTAGCGGGAAAAACTACAATGAGCAGTTCTTC. This translates into CASSSRTSGKNYNEQFF.